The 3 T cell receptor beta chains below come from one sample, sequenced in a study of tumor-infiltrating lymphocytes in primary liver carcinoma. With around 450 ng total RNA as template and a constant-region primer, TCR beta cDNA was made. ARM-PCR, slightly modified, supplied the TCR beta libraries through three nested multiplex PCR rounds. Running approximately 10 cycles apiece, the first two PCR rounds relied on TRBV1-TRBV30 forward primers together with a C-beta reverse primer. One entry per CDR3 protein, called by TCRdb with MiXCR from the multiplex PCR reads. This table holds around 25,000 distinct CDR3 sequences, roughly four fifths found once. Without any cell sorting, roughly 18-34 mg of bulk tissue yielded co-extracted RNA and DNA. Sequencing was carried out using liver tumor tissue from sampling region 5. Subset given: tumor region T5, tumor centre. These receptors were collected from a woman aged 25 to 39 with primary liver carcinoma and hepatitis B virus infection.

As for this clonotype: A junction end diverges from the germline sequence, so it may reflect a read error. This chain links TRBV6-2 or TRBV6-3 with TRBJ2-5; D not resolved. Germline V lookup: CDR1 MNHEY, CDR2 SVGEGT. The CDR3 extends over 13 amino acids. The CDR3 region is CASSYSIHLTQCF. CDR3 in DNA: TGTGCCAGCAGTTACTCGATTCACCTGACCCAGTGCTTC.

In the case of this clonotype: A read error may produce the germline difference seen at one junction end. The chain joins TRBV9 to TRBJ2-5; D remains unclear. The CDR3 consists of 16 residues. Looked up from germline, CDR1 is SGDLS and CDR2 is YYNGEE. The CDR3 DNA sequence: TGTGCCAGCAGCGTAGAGGTAGAAATCCGCCGAGAGACTCAGTACTTC. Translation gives CASSVEVEIRRETQYF.

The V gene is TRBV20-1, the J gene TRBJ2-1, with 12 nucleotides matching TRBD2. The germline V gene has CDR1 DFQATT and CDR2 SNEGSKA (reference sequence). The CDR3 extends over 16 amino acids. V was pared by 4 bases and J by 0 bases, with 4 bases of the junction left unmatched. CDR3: CSATQLAGGSYNEQFF. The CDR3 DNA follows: TGCAGTGCTACCCAACTAGCGGGAGGCTCCTACAATGAGCAGTTCTTC.